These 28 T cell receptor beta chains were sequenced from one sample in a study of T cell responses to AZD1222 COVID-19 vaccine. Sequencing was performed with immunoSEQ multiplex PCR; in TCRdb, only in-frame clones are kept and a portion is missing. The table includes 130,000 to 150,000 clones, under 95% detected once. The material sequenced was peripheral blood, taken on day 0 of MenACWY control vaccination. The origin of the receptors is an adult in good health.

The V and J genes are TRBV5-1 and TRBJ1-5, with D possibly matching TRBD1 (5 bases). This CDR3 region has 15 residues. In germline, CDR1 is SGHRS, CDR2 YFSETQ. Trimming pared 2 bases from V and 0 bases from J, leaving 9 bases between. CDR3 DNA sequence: TGCGCCAGCAGCTTTGGGGACGATAGCAATCAGCCCCAGCATTTT. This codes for CASSFGDDSNQPQHF.

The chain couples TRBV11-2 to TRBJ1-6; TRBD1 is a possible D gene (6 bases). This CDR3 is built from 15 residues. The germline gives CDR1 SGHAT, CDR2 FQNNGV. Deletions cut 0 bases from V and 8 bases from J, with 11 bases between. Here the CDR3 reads CASSLEGGDHSPLHF. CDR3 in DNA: TGTGCCAGCAGCTTAGAAGGGGGGGATCATTCACCCCTCCACTTT. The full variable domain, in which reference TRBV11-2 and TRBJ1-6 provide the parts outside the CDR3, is EAGVAQSPRYKIIEKRQSVAFWCNPISGHATLYWYQQILGQGPKLLIQFQNNGVVDDSQLPKDRFSAERLKGVDSTLKIQPAKLEDSAVYLCASSLEGGDHSPLHFGNGTRLTVT.

CDR3 sequence: CASSPQGARGYTF. The CDR3 coding sequence is TGCGCCAGCAGCCCTCAGGGGGCCCGAGGCTACACCTTC. V gene TRBV5-1 combines with J gene TRBJ1-2; 8 bases fit TRBD1. The trim removed 4 bases at V and 8 bases at J, leaving 7 bases unmatched. The CDR3 is made up of 13 amino acids. CDR1 is SGHRS, CDR2 YFSETQ, per germline.

The DNA of the CDR3 is TGTGCCATCAGTGAGTCCGCCGGGGTGGGCACCGGGGAGCTGTTTTTT. Its translation is CAISESAGVGTGELFF. The chain combines TRBV10-3 with TRBJ2-2; TRBD2 might be the D (5 bases). CDR1 ENHRY and CDR2 SYGVKD come from the germline V gene. The CDR3 consists of 16 residues. The V and J ends lost 0 bases and 4 bases respectively, with 12 bases between them.

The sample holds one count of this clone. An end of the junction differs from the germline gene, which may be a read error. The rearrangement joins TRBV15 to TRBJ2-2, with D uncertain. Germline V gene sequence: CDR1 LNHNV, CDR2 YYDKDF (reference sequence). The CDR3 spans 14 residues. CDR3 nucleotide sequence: TGTGCCACCAGCGGAGATTATATTTCCGGGGAGCTGTTTTTT. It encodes CATSGDYISGELFF.

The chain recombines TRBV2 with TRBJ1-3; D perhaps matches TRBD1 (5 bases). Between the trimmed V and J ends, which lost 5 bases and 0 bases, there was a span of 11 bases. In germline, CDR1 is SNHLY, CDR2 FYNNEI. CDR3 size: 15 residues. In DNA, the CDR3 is TGTGCCAGCAGTTGGCAGGGTTTCTCTGGAAACACCATATATTTT. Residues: CASSWQGFSGNTIYF.

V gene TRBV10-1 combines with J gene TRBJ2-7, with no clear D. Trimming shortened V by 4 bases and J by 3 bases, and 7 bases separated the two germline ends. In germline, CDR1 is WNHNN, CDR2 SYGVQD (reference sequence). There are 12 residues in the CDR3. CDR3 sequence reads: CASSADIYEQYF. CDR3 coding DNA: TGCGCCAGCAGTGCTGACATCTACGAGCAGTACTTC.

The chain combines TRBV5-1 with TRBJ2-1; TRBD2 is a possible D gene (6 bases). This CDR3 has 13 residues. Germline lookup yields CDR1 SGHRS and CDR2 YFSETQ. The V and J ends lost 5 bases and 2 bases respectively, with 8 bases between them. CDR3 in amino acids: CASREGTYNEQFF. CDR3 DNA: TGCGCCAGCAGGGAGGGGACCTACAATGAGCAGTTCTTC. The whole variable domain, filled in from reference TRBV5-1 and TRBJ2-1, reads KAGVTQTPRYLIKTRGQQVTLSCSPISGHRSVSWYQQTPGQGLQFLFEYFSETQRNKGNFPGRFSGRQFSNSRSEMNVSTLELGDSALYLCASREGTYNEQFFGPGTRLTVL.

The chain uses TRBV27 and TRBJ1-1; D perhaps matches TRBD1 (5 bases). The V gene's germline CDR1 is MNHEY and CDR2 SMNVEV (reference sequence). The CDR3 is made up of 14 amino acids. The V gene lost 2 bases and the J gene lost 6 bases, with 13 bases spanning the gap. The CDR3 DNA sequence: TGTGCCAGCAGTTTAGTCGGGGGATGGTCTGAAGCTTTCTTT. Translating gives CASSLVGGWSEAFF.

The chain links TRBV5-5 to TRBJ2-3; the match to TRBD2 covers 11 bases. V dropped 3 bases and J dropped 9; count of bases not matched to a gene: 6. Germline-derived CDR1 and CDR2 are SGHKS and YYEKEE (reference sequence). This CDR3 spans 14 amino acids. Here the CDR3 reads CASSYSGGAGTQYF. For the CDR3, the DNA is TGTGCCAGCAGCTATAGCGGGGGGGCAGGAACGCAGTATTTT.

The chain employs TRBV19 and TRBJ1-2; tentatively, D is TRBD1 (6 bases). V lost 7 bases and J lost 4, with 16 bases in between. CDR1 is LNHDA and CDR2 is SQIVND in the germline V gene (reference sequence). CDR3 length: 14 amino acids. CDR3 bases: TGTGCCAGTAACACCCCACAGGGCATCTATGGCTACACCTTC. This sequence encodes CASNTPQGIYGYTF.

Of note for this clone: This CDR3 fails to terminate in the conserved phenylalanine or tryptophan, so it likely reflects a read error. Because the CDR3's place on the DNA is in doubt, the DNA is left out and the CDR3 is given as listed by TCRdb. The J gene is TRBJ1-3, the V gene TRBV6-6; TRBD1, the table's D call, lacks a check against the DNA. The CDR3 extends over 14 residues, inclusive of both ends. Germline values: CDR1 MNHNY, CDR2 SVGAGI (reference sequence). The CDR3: CASSRHFTGQGNLL.

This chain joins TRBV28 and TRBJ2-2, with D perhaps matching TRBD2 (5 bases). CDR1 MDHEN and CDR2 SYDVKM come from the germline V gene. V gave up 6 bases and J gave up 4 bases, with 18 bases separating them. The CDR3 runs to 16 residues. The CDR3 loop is CASSSSGRVVTGELFF. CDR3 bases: TGTGCCAGCAGCAGTTCTGGGCGGGTAGTCACCGGGGAGCTGTTTTTT.

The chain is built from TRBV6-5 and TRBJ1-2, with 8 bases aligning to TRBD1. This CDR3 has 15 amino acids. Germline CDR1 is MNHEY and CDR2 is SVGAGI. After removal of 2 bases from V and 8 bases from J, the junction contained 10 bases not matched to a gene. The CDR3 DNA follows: TGTGCCAGCAGTTACCGCCCGGGACAGGAGGGCGGCTACACCTTC. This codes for CASSYRPGQEGGYTF.

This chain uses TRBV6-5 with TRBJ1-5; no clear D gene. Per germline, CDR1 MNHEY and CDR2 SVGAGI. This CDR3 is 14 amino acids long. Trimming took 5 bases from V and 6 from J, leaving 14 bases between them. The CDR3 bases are TGTGCCAGCAGTCCCTGGAGGGAAGGTCAGCCCCAGCATTTT. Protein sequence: CASSPWREGQPQHF.

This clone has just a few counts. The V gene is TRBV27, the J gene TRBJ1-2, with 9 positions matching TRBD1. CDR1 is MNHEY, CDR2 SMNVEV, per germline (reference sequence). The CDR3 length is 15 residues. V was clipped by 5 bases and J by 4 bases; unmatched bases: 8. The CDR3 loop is CASSTGQGGIYGYTF. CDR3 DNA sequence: TGTGCCAGCAGTACGGGACAGGGAGGCATCTATGGCTACACCTTC.

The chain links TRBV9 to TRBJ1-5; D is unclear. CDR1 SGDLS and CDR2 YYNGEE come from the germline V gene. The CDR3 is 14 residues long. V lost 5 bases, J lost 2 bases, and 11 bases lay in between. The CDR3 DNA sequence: TGTGCCAGCAGTGCCCGGGGAGGCAATCAGCCCCAGCATTTT. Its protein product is CASSARGGNQPQHF.

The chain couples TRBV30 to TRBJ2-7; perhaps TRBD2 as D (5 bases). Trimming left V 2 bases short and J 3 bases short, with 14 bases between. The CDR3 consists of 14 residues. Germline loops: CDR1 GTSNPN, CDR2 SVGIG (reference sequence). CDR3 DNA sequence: TGTGCCTGGAGTTCATGGGAGTTGAACTACGAGCAGTACTTC. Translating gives CAWSSWELNYEQYF.

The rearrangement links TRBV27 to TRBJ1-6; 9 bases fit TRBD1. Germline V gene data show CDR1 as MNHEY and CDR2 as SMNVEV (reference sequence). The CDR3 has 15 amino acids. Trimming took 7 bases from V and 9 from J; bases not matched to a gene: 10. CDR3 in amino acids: CASTPGTGRISPLHF. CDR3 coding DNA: TGTGCCAGCACTCCCGGGACAGGGCGAATTTCACCCCTCCACTTT.

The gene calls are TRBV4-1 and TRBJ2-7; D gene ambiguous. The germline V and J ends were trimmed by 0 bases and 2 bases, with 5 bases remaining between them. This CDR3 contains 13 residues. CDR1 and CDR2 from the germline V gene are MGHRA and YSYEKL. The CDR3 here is CASSQDWTYEQYF. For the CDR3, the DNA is TGCGCCAGCAGCCAAGATTGGACCTACGAGCAGTACTTC.

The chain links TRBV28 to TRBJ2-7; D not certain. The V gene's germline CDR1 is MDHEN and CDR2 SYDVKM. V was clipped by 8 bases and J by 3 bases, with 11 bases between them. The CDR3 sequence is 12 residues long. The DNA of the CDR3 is TGTGCCAGCCGAGTTGGCCACTACGAGCAGTACTTC. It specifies CASRVGHYEQYF.

The CDR3 protein is CASSSRGRPQHF. The DNA of the CDR3 is TGTGCCAGCAGTTCCCGGGGTCGGCCCCAGCATTTT. The chain combines TRBV6-5 with TRBJ1-5; unclear D gene. Germline V gives CDR1 MNHEY, CDR2 SVGAGI. The CDR3 is made up of 12 amino acids. Trimming removed 4 bases at V and 9 bases at J, with 10 bases between.

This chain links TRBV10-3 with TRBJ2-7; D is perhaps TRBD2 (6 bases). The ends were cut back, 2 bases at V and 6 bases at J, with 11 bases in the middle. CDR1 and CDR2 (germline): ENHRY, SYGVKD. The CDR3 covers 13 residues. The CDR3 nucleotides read TGTGCCATCAGTGAGCTGGTAGCGGTCGAGCAGTACTTC. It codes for CAISELVAVEQYF.

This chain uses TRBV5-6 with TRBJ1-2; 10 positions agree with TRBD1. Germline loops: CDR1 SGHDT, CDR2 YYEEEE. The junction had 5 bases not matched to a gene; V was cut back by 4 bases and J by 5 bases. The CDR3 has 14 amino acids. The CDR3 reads CASSGRTGGYGYTF. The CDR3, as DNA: TGTGCCAGCAGCGGGAGGACAGGGGGGTATGGCTACACCTTC. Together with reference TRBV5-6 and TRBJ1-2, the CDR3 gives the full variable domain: DAGVTQSPTHLIKTRGQQVTLRCSPKSGHDTVSWYQQALGQGPQFIFQYYEEEERQRGNFPDRFSGHQFPNYSSELNVNALLLGDSALYLCASSGRTGGYGYTFGSGTRLTVV.

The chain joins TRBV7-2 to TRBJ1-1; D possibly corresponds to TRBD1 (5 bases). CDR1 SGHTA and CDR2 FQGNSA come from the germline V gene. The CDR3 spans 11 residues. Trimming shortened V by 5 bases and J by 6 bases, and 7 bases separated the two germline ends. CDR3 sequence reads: CASSTGPEAFF. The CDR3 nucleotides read TGTGCCAGCAGCACAGGCCCTGAAGCTTTCTTT.

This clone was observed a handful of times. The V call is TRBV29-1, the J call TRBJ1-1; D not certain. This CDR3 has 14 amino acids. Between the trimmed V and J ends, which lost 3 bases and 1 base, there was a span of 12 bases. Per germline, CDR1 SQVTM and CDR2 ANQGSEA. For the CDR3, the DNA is TGCAGCGTTGACTCGGGGTCCTCGAACACTGAAGCTTTCTTT. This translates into CSVDSGSSNTEAFF.

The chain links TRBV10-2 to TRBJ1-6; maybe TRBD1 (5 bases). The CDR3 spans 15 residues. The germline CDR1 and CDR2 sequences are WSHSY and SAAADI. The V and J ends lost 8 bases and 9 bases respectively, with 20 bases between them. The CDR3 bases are TGCGCCAGCTTTGAAGGCCAGGGAATTGGTTCACCCCTCCACTTT. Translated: CASFEGQGIGSPLHF.

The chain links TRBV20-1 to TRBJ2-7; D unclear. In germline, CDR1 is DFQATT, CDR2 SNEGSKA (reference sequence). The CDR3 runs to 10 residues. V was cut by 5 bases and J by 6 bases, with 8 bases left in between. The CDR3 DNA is TGCAGTGCTGTCAGCGTCGAGCAGTACTTC. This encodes CSAVSVEQYF.